This TCR beta chain stems from a study of early T cells in non-severe SARS-CoV-2 infection. Study summary: Chains were unpaired, as sequencing was done on bulk RNA from unsorted whole blood. Study-wide findings and caveats: CD4 and private specificities were missed by VDJdb matching, which favored anti-spike CD8 responses.

The germline V gene encodes CDR1 SGHRS and CDR2 YFSETQ. CDR3 length equals 15 residues. Trimming cost V 1 base and J 5 bases; bases outside gene matches: 4. Researchers tagged individual cDNA molecules with unique molecular identifiers. TCRdb re-derived calls from the 5' RACE reads in MiXCR, one entry per CDR3 protein. This table holds 84,000 or so distinct CDR3 sequences, around 10% found once. This clonotype was found a few times. Its specificity is not known. V and J are TRBV5-1 and TRBJ2-2; the match to TRBD1 covers 8 bases. This sequence originates from an adult who was a healthcare worker with PCR-confirmed SARS-CoV-2 infection or an uninfected control (not recorded which). The sample was whole blood. As DNA, the CDR3 is TGCGCCAGCAGCTTGAGGCAGGGGGCGACCGGGGAGCTGTTTTTT. The encoded protein is CASSLRQGATGELFF. The entire variable domain, with the rest obtained from reference TRBV5-1 and TRBJ2-2, is as follows: KAGVTQTPRYLIKTRGQQVTLSCSPISGHRSVSWYQQTPGQGLQFLFEYFSETQRNKGNFPGRFSGRQFSNSRSEMNVSTLELGDSALYLCASSLRQGATGELFFGEGSRLTVL.